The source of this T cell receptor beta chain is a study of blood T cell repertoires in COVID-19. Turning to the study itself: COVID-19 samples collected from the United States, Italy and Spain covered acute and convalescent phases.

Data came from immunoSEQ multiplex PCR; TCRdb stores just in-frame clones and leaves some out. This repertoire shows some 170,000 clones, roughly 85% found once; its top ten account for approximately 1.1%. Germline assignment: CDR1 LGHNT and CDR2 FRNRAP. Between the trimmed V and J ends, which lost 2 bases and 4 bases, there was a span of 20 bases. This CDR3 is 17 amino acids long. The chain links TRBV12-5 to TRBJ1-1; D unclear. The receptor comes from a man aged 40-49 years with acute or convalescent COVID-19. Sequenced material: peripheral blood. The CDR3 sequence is CASGLSFSGGGGTEAFF. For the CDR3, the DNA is TGTGCTAGTGGTTTGAGCTTTTCGGGTGGCGGTGGCACTGAAGCTTTCTTT.